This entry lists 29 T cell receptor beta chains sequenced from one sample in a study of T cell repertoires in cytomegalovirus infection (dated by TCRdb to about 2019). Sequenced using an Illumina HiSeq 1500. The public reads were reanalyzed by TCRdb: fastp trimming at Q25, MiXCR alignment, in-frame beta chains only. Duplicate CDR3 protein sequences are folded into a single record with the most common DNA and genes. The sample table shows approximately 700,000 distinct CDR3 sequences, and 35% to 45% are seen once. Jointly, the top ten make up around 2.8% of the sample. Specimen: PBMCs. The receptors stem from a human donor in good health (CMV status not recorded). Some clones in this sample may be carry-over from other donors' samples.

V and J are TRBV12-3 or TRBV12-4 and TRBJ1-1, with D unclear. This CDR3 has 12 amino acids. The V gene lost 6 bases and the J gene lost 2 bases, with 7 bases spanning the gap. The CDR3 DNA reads TGTGCCAGCAGCAGGATAAACACTGAAGCTTTCTTT. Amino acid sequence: CASSRINTEAFF.

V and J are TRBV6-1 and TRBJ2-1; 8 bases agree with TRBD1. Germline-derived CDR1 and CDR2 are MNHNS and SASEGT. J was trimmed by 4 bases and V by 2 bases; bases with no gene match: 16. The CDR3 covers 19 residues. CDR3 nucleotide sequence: TGTGCCAGCAGTGAACCAAATACATTCGGACAGGGAATATACAATGAGCAGTTCTTC. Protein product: CASSEPNTFGQGIYNEQFF.

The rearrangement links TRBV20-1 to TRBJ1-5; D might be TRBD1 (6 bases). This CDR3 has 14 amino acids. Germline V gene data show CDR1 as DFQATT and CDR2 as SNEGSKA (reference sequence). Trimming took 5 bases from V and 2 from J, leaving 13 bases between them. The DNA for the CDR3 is TGCAGTGCTCATTACAGGGATGGCAATCAGCCCCAGCATTTT. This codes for CSAHYRDGNQPQHF.

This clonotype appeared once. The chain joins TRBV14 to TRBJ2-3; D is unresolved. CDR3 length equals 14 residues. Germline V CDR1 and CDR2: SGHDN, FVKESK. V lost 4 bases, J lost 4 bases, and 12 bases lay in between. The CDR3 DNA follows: TGTGCCAGCAGCCCGACTTCCCTCGCAGATACGCAGTATTTT. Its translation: CASSPTSLADTQYF.

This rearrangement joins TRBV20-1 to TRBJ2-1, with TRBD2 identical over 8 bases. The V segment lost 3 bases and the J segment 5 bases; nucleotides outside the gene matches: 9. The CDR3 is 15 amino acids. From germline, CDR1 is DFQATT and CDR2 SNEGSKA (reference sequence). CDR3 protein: CSARGMGSGDNEQFF. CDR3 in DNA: TGCAGTGCTAGGGGAATGGGTAGCGGGGACAATGAGCAGTTCTTC.

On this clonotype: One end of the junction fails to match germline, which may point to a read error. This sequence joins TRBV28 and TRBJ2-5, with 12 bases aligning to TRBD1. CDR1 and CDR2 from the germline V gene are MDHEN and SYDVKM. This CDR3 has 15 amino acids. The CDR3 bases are TGTGCCAGCAGTACCGGGACAGGGGGCATGGAGACCCCGTACTTC. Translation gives CASSTGTGGMETPYF.

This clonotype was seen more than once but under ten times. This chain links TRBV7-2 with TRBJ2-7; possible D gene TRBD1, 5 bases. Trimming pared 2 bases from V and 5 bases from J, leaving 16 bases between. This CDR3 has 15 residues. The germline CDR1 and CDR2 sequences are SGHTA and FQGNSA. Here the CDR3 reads CASSLQTGSIDEQYF. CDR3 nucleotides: TGTGCCAGCAGCTTACAAACAGGATCAATCGACGAGCAGTACTTC.

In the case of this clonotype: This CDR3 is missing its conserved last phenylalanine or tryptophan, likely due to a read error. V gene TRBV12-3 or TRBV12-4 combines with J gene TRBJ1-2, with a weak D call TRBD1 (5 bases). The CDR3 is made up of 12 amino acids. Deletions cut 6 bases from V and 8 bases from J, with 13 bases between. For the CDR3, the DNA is TGTGCCAGCAGGGACGGTAGGGGAGGCTACACCGTC. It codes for CASRDGRGGYTV.

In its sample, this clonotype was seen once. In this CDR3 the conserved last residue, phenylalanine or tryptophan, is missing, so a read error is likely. The DNA of the CDR3 is TGTGCCAGCAGCTTTGGGGTACGGGGGGTGAACACTGAAGCTTTCTGT. It codes for CASSFGVRGVNTEAFC. The genes are TRBV5-6 and TRBJ1-1, with D perhaps matching TRBD1 (5 bases). The CDR3 contains 16 residues. CDR1 is SGHDT, CDR2 YYEEEE, per germline. The V end was cut by 2 bases, the J end by 0 bases, with 14 bases between.

CDR3: CASSVRRGDEQFF. The CDR3 coding sequence is TGTGCCAGCAGCGTACGCCGAGGGGATGAGCAGTTCTTC. The chain combines TRBV6-4 with TRBJ2-1, with D perhaps being TRBD1 or TRBD2 (5 bases each). V shed 6 bases and J shed 8 bases, with 14 bases lying between them. CDR1 is MRHNA, CDR2 SNTAGT, per germline. The CDR3 spans 13 residues.

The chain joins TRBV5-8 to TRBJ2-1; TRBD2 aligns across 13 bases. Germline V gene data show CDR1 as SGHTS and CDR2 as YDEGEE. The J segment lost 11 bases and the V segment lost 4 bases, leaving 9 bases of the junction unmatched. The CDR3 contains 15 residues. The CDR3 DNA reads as TGTGCCAGCAGCAAAACGGGACTAGCGGGATACAAGCAGTTCTTC. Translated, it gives CASSKTGLAGYKQFF. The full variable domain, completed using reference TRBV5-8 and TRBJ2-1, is EAGVTQSPTHLIKTRGQQATLRCSPISGHTSVYWYQQALGLGLQFLLWYDEGEERNRGNFPPRFSGRQFPNYSSELNVNALELEDSALYLCASSKTGLAGYKQFFGPGTRLTVL.

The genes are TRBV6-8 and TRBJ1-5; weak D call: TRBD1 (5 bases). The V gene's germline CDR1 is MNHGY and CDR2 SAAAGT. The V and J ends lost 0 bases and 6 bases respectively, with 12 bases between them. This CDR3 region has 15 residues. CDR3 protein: CASSYSGGFSQPQHF. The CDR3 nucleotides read TGTGCCAGCAGTTACTCGGGGGGGTTCTCTCAGCCCCAGCATTTT.

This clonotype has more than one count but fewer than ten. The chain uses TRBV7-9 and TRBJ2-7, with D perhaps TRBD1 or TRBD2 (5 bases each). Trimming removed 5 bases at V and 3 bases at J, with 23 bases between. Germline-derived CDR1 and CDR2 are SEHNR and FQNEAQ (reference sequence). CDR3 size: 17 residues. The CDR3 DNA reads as TGTGCCAGCAGCCCAATTAGGGTCGGGGTTGGGGGCTACGAGCAGTACTTC. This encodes CASSPIRVGVGGYEQYF. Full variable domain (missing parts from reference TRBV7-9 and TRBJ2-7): DTGVSQNPRHKITKRGQNVTFRCDPISEHNRLYWYRQTLGQGPEFLTYFQNEAQLEKSRLLSDRFSAERPKGSFSTLEIQRTEQGDSAMYLCASSPIRVGVGGYEQYFGPGTRLTVT.

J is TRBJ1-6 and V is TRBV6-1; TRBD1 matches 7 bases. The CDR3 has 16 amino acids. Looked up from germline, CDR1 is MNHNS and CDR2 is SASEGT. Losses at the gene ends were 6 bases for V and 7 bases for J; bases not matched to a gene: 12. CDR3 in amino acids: CASSSGQIEPNSPLHF. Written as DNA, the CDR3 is TGTGCCAGCAGCTCGGGACAGATAGAACCAAATTCACCCCTCCACTTT.

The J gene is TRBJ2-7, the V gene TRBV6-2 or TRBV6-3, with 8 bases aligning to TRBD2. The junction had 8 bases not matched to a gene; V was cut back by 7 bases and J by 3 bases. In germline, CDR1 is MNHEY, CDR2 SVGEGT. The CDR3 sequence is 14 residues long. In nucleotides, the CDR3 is TGTGCCAGCAACTACGGGACTAGTAGCTACGAGCAGTACTTC. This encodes CASNYGTSSYEQYF.

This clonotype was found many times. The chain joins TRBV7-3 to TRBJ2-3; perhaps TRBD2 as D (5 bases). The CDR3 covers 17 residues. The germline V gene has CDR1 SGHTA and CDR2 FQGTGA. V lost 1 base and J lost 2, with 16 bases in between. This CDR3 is CASSLKVGERATDTQYF. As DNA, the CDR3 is TGTGCCAGCAGCTTAAAGGTGGGCGAGAGGGCCACAGATACGCAGTATTTT.

The CDR3 loop is CASSSASGGFTDTQYF. The CDR3 DNA reads TGTGCCAGCAGTTCCGCTAGCGGGGGGTTCACAGATACGCAGTATTTT. The chain combines TRBV28 with TRBJ2-3; 11 positions agree with TRBD2. CDR3 length equals 16 residues. Germline CDR1 is MDHEN and CDR2 is SYDVKM. V lost 4 bases to trimming and J lost 2 bases; unmatched junction nucleotides: 5.

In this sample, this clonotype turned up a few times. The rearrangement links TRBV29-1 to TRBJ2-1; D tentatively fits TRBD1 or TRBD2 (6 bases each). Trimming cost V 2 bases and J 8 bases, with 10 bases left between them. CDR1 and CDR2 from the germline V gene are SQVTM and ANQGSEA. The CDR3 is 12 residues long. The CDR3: CSVETGADEQFF. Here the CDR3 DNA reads TGCAGCGTTGAAACGGGGGCTGATGAGCAGTTCTTC.

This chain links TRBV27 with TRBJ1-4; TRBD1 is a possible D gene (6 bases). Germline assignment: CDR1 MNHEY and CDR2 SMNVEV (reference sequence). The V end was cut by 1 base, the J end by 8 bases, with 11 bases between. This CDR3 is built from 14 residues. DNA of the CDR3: TGTGCCAGCAGTTTATTCAGGGGAGGCGAAAAACTGTTTTTT. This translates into CASSLFRGGEKLFF. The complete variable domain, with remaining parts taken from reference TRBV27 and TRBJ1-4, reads EAQVTQNPRYLITVTGKKLTVTCSQNMNHEYMSWYRQDPGLGLRQIYYSMNVEVTDKGDVPEGYKVSRKEKRNFPLILESPSPNQTSLYFCASSLFRGGEKLFFGSGTQLSVL.

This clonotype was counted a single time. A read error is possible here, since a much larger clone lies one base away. In nucleotides, the CDR3 is TGTGCCGGCAGTCCCAGGGGTCAATGGGGAAATGAAAAACTGTTTTTT. As protein: CAGSPRGQWGNEKLFF. This chain joins TRBV27 and TRBJ1-4, with D maybe TRBD1 (6 bases). Germline CDR1 is MNHEY and CDR2 is SMNVEV (reference sequence). This CDR3 has 16 amino acids.

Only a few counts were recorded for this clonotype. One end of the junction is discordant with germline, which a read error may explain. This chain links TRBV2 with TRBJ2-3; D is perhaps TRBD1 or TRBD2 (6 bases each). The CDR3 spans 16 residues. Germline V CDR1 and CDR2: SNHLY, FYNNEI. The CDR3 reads CASTEQGLTSTDTQYF. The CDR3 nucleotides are TGTGCCAGCACTGAACAGGGACTTACTAGCACAGATACGCAGTATTTT.

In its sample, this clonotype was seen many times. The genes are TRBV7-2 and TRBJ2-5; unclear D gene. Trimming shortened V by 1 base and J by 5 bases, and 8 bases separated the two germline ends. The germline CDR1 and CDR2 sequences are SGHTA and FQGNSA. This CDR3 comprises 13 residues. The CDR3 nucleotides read TGTGCCAGCAGCTTAGGAGTAGGGGAGACCCAGTACTTC. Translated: CASSLGVGETQYF.

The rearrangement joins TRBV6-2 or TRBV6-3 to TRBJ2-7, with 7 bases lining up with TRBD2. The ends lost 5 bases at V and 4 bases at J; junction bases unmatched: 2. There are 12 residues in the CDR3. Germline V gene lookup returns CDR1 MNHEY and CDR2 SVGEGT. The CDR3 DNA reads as TGTGCCAGCAGTCGAGCGGGGTACGAGCAGTACTTC. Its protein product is CASSRAGYEQYF.

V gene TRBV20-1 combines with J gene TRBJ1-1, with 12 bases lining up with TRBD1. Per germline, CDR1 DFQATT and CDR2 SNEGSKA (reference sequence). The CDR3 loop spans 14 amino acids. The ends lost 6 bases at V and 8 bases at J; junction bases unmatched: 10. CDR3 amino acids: CSAGQGASNREAFF. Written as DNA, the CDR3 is TGCAGTGCGGGACAGGGGGCGTCTAATCGCGAAGCTTTCTTT.

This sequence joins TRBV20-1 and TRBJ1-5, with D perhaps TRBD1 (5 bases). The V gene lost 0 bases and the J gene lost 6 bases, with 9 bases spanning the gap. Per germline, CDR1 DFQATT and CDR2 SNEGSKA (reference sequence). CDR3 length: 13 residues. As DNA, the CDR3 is TGCAGTGCTAGAGACAGGGTCAGTCAGCCCCAGCATTTT. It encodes CSARDRVSQPQHF.

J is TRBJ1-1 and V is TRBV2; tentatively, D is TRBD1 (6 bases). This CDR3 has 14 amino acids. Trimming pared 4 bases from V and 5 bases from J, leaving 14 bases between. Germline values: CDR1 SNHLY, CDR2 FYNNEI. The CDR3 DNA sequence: TGTGCCAGCAGTGCACGGGGGGCCGGGACTGAAGCTTTCTTT. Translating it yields CASSARGAGTEAFF.

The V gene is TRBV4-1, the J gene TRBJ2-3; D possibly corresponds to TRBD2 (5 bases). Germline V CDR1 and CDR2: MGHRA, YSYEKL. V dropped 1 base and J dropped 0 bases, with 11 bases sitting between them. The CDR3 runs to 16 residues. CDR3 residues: CASSQALGRSTDTQYF. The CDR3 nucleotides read TGCGCCAGCAGCCAAGCTCTGGGGAGAAGCACAGATACGCAGTATTTT.

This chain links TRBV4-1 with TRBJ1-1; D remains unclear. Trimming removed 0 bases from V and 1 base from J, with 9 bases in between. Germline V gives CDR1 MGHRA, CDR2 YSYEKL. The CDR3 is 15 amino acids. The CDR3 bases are TGCGCCAGCAGCCAAGATGGTCACCCGAACACTGAAGCTTTCTTT. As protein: CASSQDGHPNTEAFF.

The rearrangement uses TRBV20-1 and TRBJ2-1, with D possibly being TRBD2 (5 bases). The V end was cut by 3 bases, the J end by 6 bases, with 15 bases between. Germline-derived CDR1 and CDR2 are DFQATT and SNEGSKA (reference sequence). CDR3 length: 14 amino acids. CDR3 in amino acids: CSASHHELGNEQFF. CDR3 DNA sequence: TGCAGTGCTAGCCACCACGAACTAGGCAATGAGCAGTTCTTC.